A single sample gave rise to the 29 T cell receptor beta chains below, sequenced in a study of blood T cell repertoires in COVID-19. TCRdb's copy holds only in-frame clones and misses some; the assay was immunoSEQ multiplex PCR. The sample has about 55,000 clones; 70% to 85% are singletons. Material for sequencing was peripheral blood. The source of these receptors is a man aged 80 or over with COVID-19, enrolled during active disease.

V and J are TRBV6-5 and TRBJ2-5, with TRBD2 matching 9 bases. There are 15 residues in the CDR3. V shed 4 bases, J shed 7 bases, and the junction held 10 bases outside the gene matches. The germline V gene has CDR1 MNHEY and CDR2 SVGAGI. CDR3 protein: CASSSPAGGGATQYF. In DNA, the CDR3 is TGTGCCAGCAGTTCACCAGCGGGAGGTGGGGCGACCCAGTACTTC.

The rearrangement links TRBV10-1 to TRBJ2-2, with 12 bases identical to TRBD2. CDR1 WNHNN and CDR2 SYGVQD come from the germline V gene (reference sequence). Germline trimming cut 5 bases from V and 10 bases from J; bases unmatched to any gene: 5. The CDR3 has 14 amino acids. The CDR3 protein is CASSRLAGVEELFF. CDR3 sequence (DNA): TGCGCCAGCAGTCGACTAGCGGGAGTCGAGGAGCTGTTTTTT.

The chain is built from TRBV2 and TRBJ2-7; 8 positions match TRBD2. V lost 6 bases, J lost 12 bases, and 10 bases stayed unmatched. The CDR3 is made up of 12 amino acids. From germline, CDR1 is SNHLY and CDR2 FYNNEI. This CDR3 reads CASRTGTRVAYV. Written as DNA, the CDR3 is TGTGCCAGCAGGACCGGGACTAGAGTCGCGTACGTC.

This chain connects TRBV5-1 to TRBJ2-1, with TRBD1 identical over 10 bases. CDR1 is SGHRS and CDR2 is YFSETQ in the germline V gene. The CDR3 totals 13 residues. After removal of 4 bases from V and 7 bases from J, the junction contained 2 bases not matched to a gene. In DNA, the CDR3 is TGCGCCAGCAGCAGGGGACAGGGGAATGAGCAGTTCTTC. Its translation: CASSRGQGNEQFF.

Concerning this clone: A read error may produce the germline difference seen at one junction end. The J gene is TRBJ1-2, the V gene TRBV5-1, with no clear D. Germline V gene data show CDR1 as SGHRS and CDR2 as YFSETQ. The CDR3 runs to 14 residues. The CDR3 loop reads CASSPAQANYGYTF. Written as DNA, the CDR3 is TGCGCCAGCAGCCCGGCCCAAGCTAACTATGGTTACACCTTC.

The rearrangement uses TRBV5-6 and TRBJ2-7; 8 nucleotides agree with TRBD1. The CDR3 covers 15 residues. The trim removed 3 bases at V and 1 base at J, leaving 6 bases unmatched. Germline CDR1 is SGHDT and CDR2 is YYEEEE. CDR3 coding DNA: TGTGCCAGCAGCTGGGCAGGGGGCGAGTCCTACGAGCAGTACTTC. Translated, it gives CASSWAGGESYEQYF.

The genes are TRBV5-1 and TRBJ1-1, with D maybe TRBD1 (5 bases). The CDR3 is 14 amino acids. The V end lost 1 base, the J end lost 4 bases, and 11 bases lay between the germline ends. CDR1 SGHRS and CDR2 YFSETQ come from the germline V gene. CDR3 protein: CASSLQGWSTEAFF. In DNA form, the CDR3 reads TGCGCCAGCAGCTTGCAGGGTTGGAGCACTGAAGCTTTCTTT.

The chain joins TRBV19 to TRBJ2-5, with 11 bases aligning to TRBD2. The CDR3 totals 17 residues. Germline V gene data show CDR1 as LNHDA and CDR2 as SQIVND (reference sequence). Germline trimming cut 3 bases from V and 0 bases from J; bases unmatched to any gene: 6. In DNA, the CDR3 is TGTGCCAGTAGTATTGGAGGACTAGCGGGCGACCAAGAGACCCAGTACTTC. This gives the protein CASSIGGLAGDQETQYF.

CDR3 amino acids: CASNPTSGSKNNEQFF. Written as DNA, the CDR3 is TGTGCCAGCAATCCAACTAGCGGGAGCAAAAACAATGAGCAGTTCTTC. The rearrangement joins TRBV27 to TRBJ2-1; 11 nucleotides agree with TRBD2. J gave up 5 bases and V 7 bases, and 10 bases lay outside the gene matches. The CDR3 is 16 residues long. Germline V gives CDR1 MNHEY, CDR2 SMNVEV (reference sequence).

V and J are TRBV6-5 and TRBJ1-5; the D gene is possibly TRBD1 (5 bases). The V gene's germline CDR1 is MNHEY and CDR2 SVGAGI. CDR3 length equals 14 residues. Trimming cost V 10 bases and J 2 bases, with 15 bases left between them. The CDR3 nucleotides are TGTGCCACAACCTTGCTACAGGGCAATCAGCCCCAGCATTTT. Amino acids: CATTLLQGNQPQHF.

This clone was recorded a few times. This sequence joins TRBV18 and TRBJ2-7; weak D call: TRBD1 (6 bases). The CDR3 sequence is 16 residues long. The germline V gene encodes CDR1 KGHSH and CDR2 LQKENI. V was trimmed by 2 bases and J by 4 bases, leaving 18 bases between them. The chain's CDR3 is CASSPSLPGEGYEQYV. The CDR3 bases are TGTGCCAGCTCACCATCCCTTCCAGGGGAAGGGTACGAGCAGTACGTC.

This clone was observed a few times. The same CDR3 also results from other DNA sequences found in this sample. CDR3 sequence (DNA): TGTGCCAGCAGCTTAGGGACGGGGAGCTCCTACAATGAGCAGTTCTTC. It is translated as CASSLGTGSSYNEQFF. V usage is TRBV11-2 and J usage is TRBJ2-1; a possible D gene is TRBD2 (5 bases). Trimming pared 1 base from V and 0 bases from J, leaving 10 bases between. Germline CDR1 and CDR2: SGHAT and FQNNGV. This CDR3 is built from 16 residues.

The chain carries TRBV7-3 and TRBJ2-7, with D tentatively TRBD2 (5 bases). The CDR3 extends over 14 amino acids. V shed 2 bases and J shed 10 bases, with 18 bases lying between them. Germline assignment: CDR1 SGHTA and CDR2 FQGTGA. CDR3: CASSLRGGQAPQYF. In DNA form, the CDR3 reads TGTGCCAGCAGCTTACGTGGCGGGCAGGCCCCCCAGTACTTC.

V gene TRBV25-1 combines with J gene TRBJ1-6, with a tentative D call TRBD1 (5 bases). Germline V lookup: CDR1 MGHDK, CDR2 SYGVNS. V lost 7 bases to trimming and J lost 7 bases, with 14 bases between them. The length of the CDR3 is 14 residues. The CDR3 spells CASTGLGGNSPLHF. As DNA, the CDR3 is TGTGCCAGCACGGGGCTGGGGGGGAATTCACCCCTCCACTTT.

The chain joins TRBV19 to TRBJ1-4; weak D call: TRBD1 (6 bases). The germline V and J ends were trimmed by 5 bases and 1 base, with 20 bases remaining between them. CDR3 size: 18 residues. Per germline, CDR1 LNHDA and CDR2 SQIVND (reference sequence). The CDR3 nucleotides are TGTGCCAGTAGTCTCCATTTGACAGGATCAAGAACTAATGAAAAACTGTTTTTT. This codes for CASSLHLTGSRTNEKLFF.

The genes are TRBV5-4 and TRBJ2-7; 8 bases align to TRBD2. The germline V gene has CDR1 SGHNT and CDR2 YYREEE (reference sequence). V was pared by 5 bases and J by 0 bases, with 16 bases of the junction left unmatched. CDR3 size: 18 residues. The CDR3, as DNA: TGTGCCAGCAGATATGTTTGGGTTGGACTAGCCCTCTCCTACGAGCAGTACGTC. This gives the protein CASRYVWVGLALSYEQYV.

The table lists this clone with a count of one. The chain recombines TRBV10-2 with TRBJ2-2, with 12 positions matching TRBD2. CDR1 WSHSY and CDR2 SAAADI come from the germline V gene. V trimming: 6 bases; J trimming: 6 bases; junction bases outside the gene matches: 5. CDR3 length equals 15 residues. As DNA, the CDR3 is TGCGCCAGCAGACCGGGACTAGCGGGCTCCGGGGAGCTGTTTTTT. This codes for CASRPGLAGSGELFF.

The chain carries TRBV6-5 and TRBJ1-2; no firm D call. In germline, CDR1 is MNHEY, CDR2 SVGAGI. Trimming pared 0 bases from V and 2 bases from J, leaving 7 bases between. The CDR3 has 14 residues. The CDR3 region is CASSYSGGNYGYTF. In DNA form, the CDR3 reads TGTGCCAGCAGTTACTCCGGCGGGAACTATGGCTACACCTTC.

CDR3 DNA: TGTGCCAGCAGCCCACAGGGGGCGTGGGAGCAGTACTTC. As protein: CASSPQGAWEQYF. The chain combines TRBV5-6 with TRBJ2-7, with 9 bases that match TRBD1. The CDR3 loop spans 13 amino acids. Germline values: CDR1 SGHDT, CDR2 YYEEEE. V gave up 4 bases and J gave up 7 bases; unmatched junction bases: 6.

The rearrangement joins TRBV7-6 to TRBJ2-1; 12 positions match TRBD2. This CDR3 has 17 amino acids. The trim removed 4 bases at V and 7 bases at J, leaving 11 bases unmatched. In germline, CDR1 is SGHVS, CDR2 FNYEAQ. The CDR3 sequence: CASSSPSSGRVDNEQFF. As DNA, the CDR3 is TGTGCCAGCAGCTCCCCTTCTAGCGGGAGGGTGGATAATGAGCAGTTCTTC.

V usage is TRBV6-2 or TRBV6-3 and J usage is TRBJ2-3, with D hard to call. V was shortened by 0 bases and J by 0 bases, with 7 bases between the two germline ends. The CDR3 spans 15 residues. Germline values: CDR1 MNHEY, CDR2 SVGEGT. Written as DNA, the CDR3 is TGTGCCAGCAGTTACTCGGGCGCTAGCACAGATACGCAGTATTTT. It specifies CASSYSGASTDTQYF.

CDR3 loop: CASSPSWGEVRTIYF. For the CDR3, the DNA is TGTGCCAGCAGCCCTAGCTGGGGGGAAGTTCGCACCATATATTTT. The J gene is TRBJ1-3, the V gene TRBV7-9; D is possibly TRBD1 (5 bases). The CDR3 has 15 amino acids. The germline V gene has CDR1 SEHNR and CDR2 FQNEAQ (reference sequence). Trimming pared 5 bases from V and 9 bases from J, leaving 20 bases between.

V is TRBV7-9 and J is TRBJ1-5; D call uncertain. The germline gives CDR1 SEHNR, CDR2 FQNEAQ (reference sequence). V was clipped by 5 bases and J by 5 bases, with 10 bases between them. The CDR3 loop spans 13 amino acids. The CDR3: CASSPTTDQPQHF. CDR3 DNA sequence: TGTGCCAGCAGCCCCACAACAGATCAGCCCCAGCATTTT.

The table lists this clone with a count of one. The rearrangement uses TRBV12-2 and TRBJ2-1; the table's D gene call, TRBD2, was not cross checked with the DNA. TRBV12-2 is listed as a pseudogene. This CDR3 region has 11 residues. The CDR3 sequence: CASRLAGGGVF. CDR3 sequence (DNA): TGTGCAAGTCGCTTAGCCGGCGGGGGGGTCTTC.

The chain has TRBV3-1 (or the pseudogene TRBV3-2) and TRBJ1-5; D unclear. V gave up 5 bases and J gave up 3 bases, with 14 bases separating them. Germline V gene data show CDR1 as LGHDT and CDR2 as YNNKEL (reference sequence). The CDR3 is made up of 15 amino acids. CDR3 coding DNA: TGTGCCAGCAGCATAGACATTCAGCCCAATCAGCCCCAGCATTTT. Its protein is CASSIDIQPNQPQHF.

The chain combines TRBV19 with TRBJ1-4; maybe TRBD1 (5 bases). The V gene lost 5 bases and the J gene lost 8 bases, with 15 bases spanning the gap. This CDR3 has 14 residues. CDR1 is LNHDA and CDR2 is SQIVND in the germline V gene (reference sequence). CDR3 coding DNA: TGTGCCAGTAGTGGGACTCATGGCGGGGAAAAACTGTTTTTT. It is translated as CASSGTHGGEKLFF.

There are a few counts of this clone. The V call is TRBV6-5, the J call TRBJ2-2; TRBD1 aligns across 9 bases. The CDR3 consists of 15 residues. Germline CDR1 is MNHEY and CDR2 is SVGAGI. The junction had 8 bases not matched to a gene; V was cut back by 6 bases and J by 6 bases. CDR3 coding DNA: TGTGCCAGCAGCGTACAGGGGGCAGGGTCCGGGGAGCTGTTTTTT. Protein: CASSVQGAGSGELFF.

The chain links TRBV4-3 to TRBJ2-1; D is possibly TRBD2 (7 bases). The CDR3 has 12 residues. Between the trimmed V and J ends, which lost 0 bases and 14 bases, there was a span of 11 bases. Germline CDR1 is LGHNA and CDR2 is YSLEER. As DNA, the CDR3 is TGCGCCAGCAGCCAAGATAGGGGGAGGGAGTTCTTC. This gives the protein CASSQDRGREFF.

This sequence joins TRBV19 and TRBJ2-1; TRBD2 aligns across 15 bases. This CDR3 region has 20 residues. V lost 4 bases and J lost 4; bases outside the gene matches: 14. Germline values: CDR1 LNHDA, CDR2 SQIVND (reference sequence). In nucleotides, the CDR3 is TGTGCCAGTAGTACCAGACATGGACTAGCGGGAGGGCCGGGTTACAATGAGCAGTTCTTC. Protein sequence: CASSTRHGLAGGPGYNEQFF.